This entry lists 29 T cell receptor beta chains sequenced from one sample in a study of beta chain features in type 1 diabetes. Findings of the study overall: Type 1 diabetes patients had TCRB CDR3s that were shorter (moderately but significantly so) in all four CD4+ subsets.

No antigen has been identified for these receptors. Sequencing targeted expressed TCRB transcripts, as all isolated RNA had been reverse transcribed. Data came from immunoSEQ multiplex PCR; TCRdb stores just in-frame clones and leaves some out. The table has about 160,000 clones, about 10% seen once. Sequenced: central memory CD4+ T cells from blood. The origin of the receptors is a woman in her thirties with type 1 diabetes.

This chain uses TRBV4-1 with TRBJ1-2; TRBD1 matches 7 bases. CDR1 is MGHRA, CDR2 YSYEKL, per germline. Germline trimming cut 0 bases from V and 7 bases from J; bases unmatched to any gene: 8. CDR3 length: 15 residues. The CDR3 is CASSQEVAGGFGYTF. CDR3 in DNA: TGCGCCAGCAGCCAAGAAGTCGCAGGGGGGTTTGGCTACACCTTC.

This clone was recorded many times. The rearrangement uses TRBV15 and TRBJ1-2; D is unclear. Germline values: CDR1 LNHNV, CDR2 YYDKDF (reference sequence). Trimming removed 0 bases from V and 5 bases from J, with 7 bases in between. CDR3 length equals 13 residues. Here the CDR3 reads CATSRDFGYGYTF. CDR3 DNA sequence: TGTGCCACCAGCAGAGATTTCGGGTATGGCTACACCTTC.

The chain uses TRBV25-1 and TRBJ2-5; the match to TRBD2 covers 7 bases. Trimming removed 1 base from V and 5 bases from J; junction bases left unmatched: 16. Germline CDR1 reads MGHDK; CDR2 reads SYGVNS. This CDR3 spans 18 amino acids. CDR3 sequence (DNA): TGTGCCAGCAGTGAATCTGCGGGAGCCTCCGAGGGGCGGGAGACCCAGTACTTC. Protein sequence: CASSESAGASEGRETQYF. Based on the CDR3 plus reference TRBV25-1 and TRBJ2-5, the full variable domain is EADIYQTPRYLVIGTGKKITLECSQTMGHDKMYWYQQDPGMELHLIHYSYGVNSTEKGDLSSESTVSRIRTEHFPLTLESARPSHTSQYLCASSESAGASEGRETQYFGPGTRLLVL.

V is TRBV28 and J is TRBJ1-5; no definite D call. The length of the CDR3 is 14 residues. CDR1 is MDHEN, CDR2 SYDVKM, per germline. Between the trimmed V and J ends, which lost 3 bases and 2 bases, there was a span of 8 bases. As DNA, the CDR3 is TGTGCCAGCAGTTTTAGTGATGGCAATCAGCCCCAGCATTTT. Translating gives CASSFSDGNQPQHF.

This clone was observed a few times. The chain is built from TRBV5-1 and TRBJ1-1; TRBD1 aligns across 9 bases. CDR1 is SGHRS, CDR2 YFSETQ, per germline. V was clipped by 1 base and J by 7 bases; unmatched bases: 8. The CDR3 has 15 residues. CDR3 DNA sequence: TGCGCCAGCAGCTTGAGTACCCCGGGACAGGGTGAAGCTTTCTTT. Amino acid sequence: CASSLSTPGQGEAFF.

This chain uses TRBV10-3 with TRBJ2-5; weak D call: TRBD1 (6 bases). Trimming pared 3 bases from V and 2 bases from J, leaving 10 bases between. Germline lookup yields CDR1 ENHRY and CDR2 SYGVKD. The length of the CDR3 is 14 residues. As DNA, the CDR3 is TGTGCCATCAGTGACCAGGGACATCAAGAGACCCAGTACTTC. Encoded protein: CAISDQGHQETQYF.

J is TRBJ1-4 and V is TRBV5-8; TRBD1 is a possible D gene (6 bases). Germline assignment: CDR1 SGHTS and CDR2 YDEGEE. V was shortened by 1 base and J by 4 bases, with 14 bases between the two germline ends. The CDR3 consists of 16 residues. The CDR3: CASSLYGGGINEKLFF. The CDR3 DNA is TGTGCCAGCAGCTTGTACGGTGGGGGCATTAATGAAAAACTGTTTTTT.

This clone was counted only a few times. The chain carries TRBV19 and TRBJ1-5; D gene ambiguous. Germline V gene sequence: CDR1 LNHDA, CDR2 SQIVND (reference sequence). The CDR3 contains 15 residues. Trimming took 4 bases from V and 4 from J, leaving 14 bases between them. The CDR3 DNA reads as TGTGCCAGTAGTACCACGGGATTCGATAATCAGCCCCAGCATTTT. It is translated as CASSTTGFDNQPQHF.

The chain joins TRBV6-1 to TRBJ2-1, with 14 bases matching TRBD2. J was trimmed by 9 bases and V by 4 bases; bases with no gene match: 8. Germline CDR1 and CDR2: MNHNS and SASEGT. The CDR3 sequence is 16 residues long. The CDR3 loop is CASSVLGLAGEGEQFF. In DNA, the CDR3 is TGTGCCAGCAGTGTCTTGGGACTAGCGGGAGAGGGTGAGCAGTTCTTC.

This clone was seen more than once but under ten times. The chain links TRBV5-4 to TRBJ1-1; D possibly corresponds to TRBD1 (6 bases). The V gene lost 4 bases and the J gene lost 6 bases, with 13 bases spanning the gap. Germline assignment: CDR1 SGHNT and CDR2 YYREEE (reference sequence). This CDR3 spans 13 amino acids. The CDR3 sequence is CASSALGAAEAFF. The CDR3 region has the DNA TGTGCCAGCAGCGCGTTGGGGGCTGCTGAAGCTTTCTTT.

This clone came up a few times. This chain uses TRBV5-1 with TRBJ2-7, with 8 positions matching TRBD2. This CDR3 comprises 13 residues. The ends lost 7 bases at V and 3 bases at J; junction bases unmatched: 6. Germline CDR1 is SGHRS and CDR2 is YFSETQ. The CDR3 sequence is CASSGGGNYEQYF. In DNA form, the CDR3 reads TGCGCCAGCTCCGGCGGGGGGAACTACGAGCAGTACTTC.

The CDR3 reads CASSLVWQAYEQYF. For the CDR3, the DNA is TGTGCCAGCAGCTTGGTTTGGCAAGCCTACGAGCAGTACTTC. The chain links TRBV5-6 to TRBJ2-7; D remains ambiguous. This CDR3 region has 14 residues. Germline CDR1 and CDR2: SGHDT and YYEEEE. V was shortened by 0 bases and J by 2 bases, with 9 bases between the two germline ends.

The chain joins TRBV20-1 to TRBJ2-1; D is ambiguous. Trimming took off 4 bases at V and 4 bases at J, with 5 bases between the two ends. This CDR3 has 11 residues. Germline CDR1 DFQATT, CDR2 SNEGSKA (reference sequence). CDR3 in amino acids: CSATTYNEQFF. The DNA of the CDR3 is TGCAGTGCTACAACTTACAATGAGCAGTTCTTC.

The J gene is TRBJ2-3, the V gene TRBV2; TRBD1 matches at 8 bases. The CDR3 length is 13 residues. Germline V gene lookup returns CDR1 SNHLY and CDR2 FYNNEI. Trimming cost V 6 bases and J 6 bases; bases outside gene matches: 5. For the CDR3, the DNA is TGTGCCAGCAGCGGGGACAGGAAGGATACGCAGTATTTT. Its translation: CASSGDRKDTQYF.

The sample holds a few counts of this clone. The chain employs TRBV5-1 and TRBJ1-2; the match to TRBD1 covers 7 bases. J gave up 3 bases and V 1 base, and 6 bases lay outside the gene matches. In germline, CDR1 is SGHRS, CDR2 YFSETQ. There are 15 residues in the CDR3. In DNA, the CDR3 is TGCGCCAGCAGCTTGTCTAAGGGGGCGGACTATGGCTACACCTTC. Translated: CASSLSKGADYGYTF. Filled out from reference TRBV5-1 and TRBJ1-2, the complete variable domain reads KAGVTQTPRYLIKTRGQQVTLSCSPISGHRSVSWYQQTPGQGLQFLFEYFSETQRNKGNFPGRFSGRQFSNSRSEMNVSTLELGDSALYLCASSLSKGADYGYTFGSGTRLTVV.

This clone was counted only a few times. V and J are TRBV28 and TRBJ1-2, with D unclear. V lost 5 bases and J 6 bases, leaving 13 bases between the germline ends. The CDR3 consists of 13 residues. Looked up from germline, CDR1 is MDHEN and CDR2 is SYDVKM. The CDR3: CASSRPTSNGYTF. For the CDR3, the DNA is TGTGCCAGCAGTCGTCCAACATCGAATGGCTACACCTTC.

This clone was counted only a few times. This chain joins TRBV11-2 and TRBJ2-1; TRBD2 agrees at 11 bases. V gave up 3 bases and J gave up 1 base; unmatched junction bases: 2. The CDR3 runs 16 residues. Germline values: CDR1 SGHAT, CDR2 FQNNGV. CDR3 DNA: TGTGCCAGCAGCTTGGGGACTAGCGGTTCCTACAATGAGCAGTTCTTC. Protein product: CASSLGTSGSYNEQFF. Full variable domain (missing parts from reference TRBV11-2 and TRBJ2-1): EAGVAQSPRYKIIEKRQSVAFWCNPISGHATLYWYQQILGQGPKLLIQFQNNGVVDDSQLPKDRFSAERLKGVDSTLKIQPAKLEDSAVYLCASSLGTSGSYNEQFFGPGTRLTVL.

This clone was seen more than once but under ten times. The chain has TRBV7-2 and TRBJ2-3, with 7 bases aligning to TRBD2. The germline gives CDR1 SGHTA, CDR2 FQGNSA. Germline trimming cut 2 bases from V and 2 bases from J; bases unmatched to any gene: 7. This CDR3 has 16 residues. CDR3 sequence (DNA): TGTGCCAGCAGCTTATCGCCAGCGGGAAACACAGATACGCAGTATTTT. Translation gives CASSLSPAGNTDTQYF.

This clone occurred a few times. The V call is TRBV11-2, the J call TRBJ1-1; D is ambiguous. The CDR3 is 12 residues long. Trimming took 0 bases from V and 6 from J, leaving 5 bases between them. Germline V gene lookup returns CDR1 SGHAT and CDR2 FQNNGV. CDR3 coding DNA: TGTGCCAGCAGCTTAGAGCAGGCTGAAGCTTTCTTT. It is translated as CASSLEQAEAFF.

The genes are TRBV10-2 and TRBJ2-3, with TRBD2 matching over 10 bases. The CDR3 has 15 amino acids. V lost 0 bases, J lost 6 bases, and 3 bases stayed unmatched. CDR1 and CDR2 from the germline V gene are WSHSY and SAAADI. The CDR3 reads CASSESQRGGDTQYF. The CDR3 bases are TGCGCCAGCAGTGAGTCCCAGCGGGGGGGTGATACGCAGTATTTT.

This chain links TRBV28 with TRBJ2-7; 7 nucleotides match TRBD1. The CDR3 spans 15 residues. The germline gives CDR1 MDHEN, CDR2 SYDVKM. The ends lost 2 bases at V and 4 bases at J; junction bases unmatched: 8. The CDR3 sequence is CASSLGSDRSYEQYF. CDR3 bases: TGTGCCAGCAGTTTAGGATCGGACAGGTCGTACGAGCAGTACTTC.

This clone was picked up a small number of times. The rearrangement links TRBV30 to TRBJ2-7; TRBD2 matches at 7 bases. Germline lookup yields CDR1 GTSNPN and CDR2 SVGIG (reference sequence). This CDR3 is 13 amino acids long. V shed 0 bases, J shed 7 bases, and the junction held 6 bases outside the gene matches. CDR3 loop: CAWSVRGSGEQYF. As DNA, the CDR3 is TGTGCCTGGAGTGTCCGCGGGAGTGGTGAGCAGTACTTC.

This clone came up a few times. The chain combines TRBV5-1 with TRBJ2-7, with 12 positions matching TRBD2. The CDR3 spans 15 residues. Germline CDR1 SGHRS, CDR2 YFSETQ. The V segment lost 0 bases and the J segment 4 bases; nucleotides outside the gene matches: 2. CDR3: CASSLGGLAGYEQYF. In nucleotides, the CDR3 is TGCGCCAGCAGCTTGGGCGGACTAGCGGGATACGAGCAGTACTTC.

The table lists this clone with a few counts. The rearrangement joins TRBV30 to TRBJ2-7; TRBD1 agrees at 9 bases. Germline loops: CDR1 GTSNPN, CDR2 SVGIG (reference sequence). Unmatched junction bases numbered 7, after V lost 3 bases and J lost 4 bases. The CDR3 covers 14 residues. This CDR3 is CAWRYGTGIYEQYF. CDR3 nucleotide sequence: TGTGCCTGGAGGTACGGGACAGGGATATACGAGCAGTACTTC.

A word on this clone: This CDR3 is also generated by other DNA sequences in the sample. This chain uses TRBV28 with TRBJ1-5, with D maybe TRBD1 (6 bases). Trimming stripped 6 bases from V and 1 base from J, with 7 bases between. The CDR3 covers 13 residues. Germline-derived CDR1 and CDR2 are MDHEN and SYDVKM. The CDR3: CASRGASNQPQHF. For the CDR3, the DNA is TGTGCCAGCAGGGGGGCCAGCAATCAGCCCCAGCATTTT.

This clone has more than one count but fewer than ten. V is TRBV2 and J is TRBJ1-5, with D tentatively TRBD1 (5 bases). Per the germline V gene, CDR1 is SNHLY and CDR2 is FYNNEI. Trimming left V 8 bases short and J 7 bases short, with 18 bases between. The CDR3 has 14 amino acids. DNA of the CDR3: TGTGCCAGCGGGGGGTCGACATTTCTCCAGCCCCAGCATTTT. Translating gives CASGGSTFLQPQHF.

V is TRBV18 and J is TRBJ2-7, with 7 bases aligning to TRBD2. The CDR3 is 14 amino acids. Trimming cost V 2 bases and J 5 bases; bases outside gene matches: 6. In germline, CDR1 is KGHSH, CDR2 LQKENI. The CDR3 reads CASSPGGVLDEQYF. The CDR3 DNA follows: TGTGCCAGCTCACCAGGGGGGGTTTTGGACGAGCAGTACTTC.

This clone has a handful of counts. V and J are TRBV4-2 and TRBJ2-3; D ambiguous. Germline V gene sequence: CDR1 LGHNA, CDR2 YNFKEQ. This CDR3 has 19 residues. V was pared by 0 bases and J by 0 bases, with 19 bases between. The CDR3 loop reads CASSQDPSANYPSTDTQYF. Here the CDR3 DNA reads TGTGCCAGCAGCCAAGATCCGAGCGCGAACTACCCTAGCACAGATACGCAGTATTTT.

J is TRBJ2-3 and V is TRBV21-1; whether TRBD2, the table's D call, matches the DNA was not checked. TRBV21-1 is a pseudogene. This CDR3 spans 15 amino acids. For the CDR3, the DNA is TGTGCCAGCAGCAAAGGGCGGGAGGAGTTAAATACGCAGTATTTT. Encoded protein: CASSKGREELNTQYF.